What follows is one TCR beta chain and its context. The record originates from a study of blood T cell repertoires in COVID-19. Clones were read by immunoSEQ multiplex PCR, and TCRdb kept only the in-frame ones, dropping some. The sample has 84,000 or so clones; roughly 78% are singletons. In germline, CDR1 is KGHSH, CDR2 LQKENI. The ends were cut back, 2 bases at V and 6 bases at J, with 14 bases in the middle. The CDR3 is 15 amino acids. The chain carries TRBV18 and TRBJ1-5; perhaps TRBD1 as D (6 bases). Sequenced sample: peripheral blood. The receptor was derived from a man aged 55-75 years with COVID-19, enrolled during active disease. The CDR3 DNA reads as TGTGCCAGCTCACCAGTGGCAGGGGCTGGTCAGCCCCAGCATTTT. It is translated as CASSPVAGAGQPQHF.